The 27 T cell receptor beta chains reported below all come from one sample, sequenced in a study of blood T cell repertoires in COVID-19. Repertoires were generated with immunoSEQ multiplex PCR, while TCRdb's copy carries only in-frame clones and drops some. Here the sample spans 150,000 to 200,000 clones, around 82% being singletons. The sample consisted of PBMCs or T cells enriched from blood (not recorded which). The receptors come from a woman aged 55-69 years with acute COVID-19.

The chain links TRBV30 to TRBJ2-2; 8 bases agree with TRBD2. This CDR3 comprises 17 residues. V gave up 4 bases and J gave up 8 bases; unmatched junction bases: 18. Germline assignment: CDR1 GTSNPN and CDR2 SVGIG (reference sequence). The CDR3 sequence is CAWTTPGLVGGGGELFF. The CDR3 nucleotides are TGTGCCTGGACGACGCCGGGACTAGTAGGGGGAGGTGGGGAGCTGTTTTTT.

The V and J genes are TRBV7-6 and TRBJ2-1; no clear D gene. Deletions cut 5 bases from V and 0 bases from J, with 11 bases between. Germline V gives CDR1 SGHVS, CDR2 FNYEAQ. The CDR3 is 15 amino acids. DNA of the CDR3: TGTGCCAGCAGCCGCGGTCCGATCTCCTACAATGAGCAGTTCTTC. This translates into CASSRGPISYNEQFF. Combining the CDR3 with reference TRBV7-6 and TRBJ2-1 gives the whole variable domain GAGVSQSPRYKVTKRGQDVALRCDPISGHVSLYWYRQALGQGPEFLTYFNYEAQQDKSGLPNDRFSAERPEGSISTLTIQRTEQRDSAMYRCASSRGPISYNEQFFGPGTRLTVL.

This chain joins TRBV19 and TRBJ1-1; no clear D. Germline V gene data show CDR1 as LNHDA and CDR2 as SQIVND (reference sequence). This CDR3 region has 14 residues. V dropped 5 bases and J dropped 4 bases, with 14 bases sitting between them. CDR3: CASSGLQGGTEAFF. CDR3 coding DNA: TGTGCCAGTAGTGGCCTCCAAGGAGGCACTGAAGCTTTCTTT. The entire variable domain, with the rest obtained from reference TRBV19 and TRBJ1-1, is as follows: DGGITQSPKYLFRKEGQNVTLSCEQNLNHDAMYWYRQDPGQGLRLIYYSQIVNDFQKGDIAEGYSVSREKKESFPLTVTSAQKNPTAFYLCASSGLQGGTEAFFGQGTRLTVV.

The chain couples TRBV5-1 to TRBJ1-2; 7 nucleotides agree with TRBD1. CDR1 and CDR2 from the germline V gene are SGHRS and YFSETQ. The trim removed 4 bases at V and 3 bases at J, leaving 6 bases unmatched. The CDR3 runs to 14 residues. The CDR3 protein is CASSASGGDYGYTF. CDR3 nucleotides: TGCGCCAGCAGCGCCTCAGGGGGTGACTATGGCTACACCTTC.

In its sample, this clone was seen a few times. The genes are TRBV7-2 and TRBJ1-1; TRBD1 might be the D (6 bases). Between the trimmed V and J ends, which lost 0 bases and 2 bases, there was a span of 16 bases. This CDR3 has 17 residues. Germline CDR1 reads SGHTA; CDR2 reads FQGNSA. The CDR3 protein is CASSLAPSGTTNTEAFF. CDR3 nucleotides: TGTGCCAGCAGCTTAGCCCCATCCGGGACAACAAACACTGAAGCTTTCTTT.

The CDR3 nucleotides are TGTGCCAGCTCACCCGGGACAGGGACGGACGAGCAGTACTTC. It codes for CASSPGTGTDEQYF. The V call is TRBV18, the J call TRBJ2-7, with 9 bases that match TRBD1. Germline trimming cut 3 bases from V and 5 bases from J; bases unmatched to any gene: 5. The length of the CDR3 is 14 residues. Germline V gene sequence: CDR1 KGHSH, CDR2 LQKENI.

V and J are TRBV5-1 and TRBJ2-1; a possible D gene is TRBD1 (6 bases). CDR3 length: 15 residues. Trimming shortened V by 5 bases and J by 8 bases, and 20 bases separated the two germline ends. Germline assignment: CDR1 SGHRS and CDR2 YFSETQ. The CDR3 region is CASSPGTSGLDEQFF. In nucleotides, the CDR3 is TGCGCCAGCAGTCCCGGGACATCCGGCCTGGATGAGCAGTTCTTC.

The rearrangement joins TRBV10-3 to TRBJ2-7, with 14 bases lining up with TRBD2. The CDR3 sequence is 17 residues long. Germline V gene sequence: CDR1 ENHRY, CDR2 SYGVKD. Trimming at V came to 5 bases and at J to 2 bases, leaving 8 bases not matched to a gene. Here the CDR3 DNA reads TGTGCCATCAGTAGGGGGACTAGCGGGAGTAGGGCCTACGAGCAGTACTTC. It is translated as CAISRGTSGSRAYEQYF.

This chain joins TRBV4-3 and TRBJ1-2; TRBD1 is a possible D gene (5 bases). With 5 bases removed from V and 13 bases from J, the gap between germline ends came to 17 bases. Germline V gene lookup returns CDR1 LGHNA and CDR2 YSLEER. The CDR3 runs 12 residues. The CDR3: CASSYQRGSSTF. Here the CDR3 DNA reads TGCGCCAGCAGCTATCAAAGGGGTAGTTCCACCTTC.

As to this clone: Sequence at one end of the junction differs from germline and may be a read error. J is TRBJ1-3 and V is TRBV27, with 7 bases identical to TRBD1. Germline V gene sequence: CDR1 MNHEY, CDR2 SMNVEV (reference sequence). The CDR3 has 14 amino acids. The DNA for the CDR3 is TGTGTCAGCGGACAGGCAATCTCTGGAAACACCATATATTTT. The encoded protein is CVSGQAISGNTIYF.

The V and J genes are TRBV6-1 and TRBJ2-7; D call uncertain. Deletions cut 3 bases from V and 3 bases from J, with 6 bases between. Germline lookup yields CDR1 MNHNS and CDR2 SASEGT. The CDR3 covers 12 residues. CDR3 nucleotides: TGTGCCAGCAGTGATAGTCACTACGAGCAGTACTTC. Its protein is CASSDSHYEQYF.

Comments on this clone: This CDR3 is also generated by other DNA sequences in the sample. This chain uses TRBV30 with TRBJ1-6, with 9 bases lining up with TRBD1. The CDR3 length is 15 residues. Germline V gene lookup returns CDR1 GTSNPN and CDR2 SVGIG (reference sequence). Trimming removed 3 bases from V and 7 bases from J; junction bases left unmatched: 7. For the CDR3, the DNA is TGTGCCTGGAGGCCGAGGGACAGGGAGAATTCACCCCTCCACTTT. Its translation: CAWRPRDRENSPLHF.

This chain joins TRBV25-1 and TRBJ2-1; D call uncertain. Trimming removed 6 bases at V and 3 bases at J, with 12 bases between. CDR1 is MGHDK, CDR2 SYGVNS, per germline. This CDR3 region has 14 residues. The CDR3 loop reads CASRRIDNYNEQFF. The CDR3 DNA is TGTGCCAGCAGGAGGATAGATAACTACAATGAGCAGTTCTTC. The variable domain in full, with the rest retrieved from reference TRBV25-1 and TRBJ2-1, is EADIYQTPRYLVIGTGKKITLECSQTMGHDKMYWYQQDPGMELHLIHYSYGVNSTEKGDLSSESTVSRIRTEHFPLTLESARPSHTSQYLCASRRIDNYNEQFFGPGTRLTVL.

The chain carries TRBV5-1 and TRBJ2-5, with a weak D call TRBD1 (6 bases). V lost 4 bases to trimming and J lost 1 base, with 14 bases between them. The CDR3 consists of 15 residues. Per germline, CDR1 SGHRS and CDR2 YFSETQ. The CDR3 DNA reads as TGCGCCAGCAGCCCCCAGCCAGGGGTCCAAGAGACCCAGTACTTC. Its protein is CASSPQPGVQETQYF.

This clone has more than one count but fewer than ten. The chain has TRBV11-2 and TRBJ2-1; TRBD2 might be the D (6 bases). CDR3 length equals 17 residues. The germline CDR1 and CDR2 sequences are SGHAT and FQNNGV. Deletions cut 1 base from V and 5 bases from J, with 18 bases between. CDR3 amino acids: CASSLGPVPRGNNEQFF. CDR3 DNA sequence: TGTGCCAGCAGCTTAGGGCCGGTCCCCCGGGGGAACAATGAGCAGTTCTTC. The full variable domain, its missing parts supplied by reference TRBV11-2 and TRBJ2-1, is EAGVAQSPRYKIIEKRQSVAFWCNPISGHATLYWYQQILGQGPKLLIQFQNNGVVDDSQLPKDRFSAERLKGVDSTLKIQPAKLEDSAVYLCASSLGPVPRGNNEQFFGPGTRLTVL.

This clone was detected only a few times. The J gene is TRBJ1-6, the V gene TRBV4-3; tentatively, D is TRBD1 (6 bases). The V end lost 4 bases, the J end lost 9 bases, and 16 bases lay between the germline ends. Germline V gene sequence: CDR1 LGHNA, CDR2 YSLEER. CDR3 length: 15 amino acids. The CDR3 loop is CASSPSDSGGSPLHF. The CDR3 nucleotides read TGCGCCAGCAGCCCTTCGGACAGTGGTGGTTCACCCCTCCACTTT.

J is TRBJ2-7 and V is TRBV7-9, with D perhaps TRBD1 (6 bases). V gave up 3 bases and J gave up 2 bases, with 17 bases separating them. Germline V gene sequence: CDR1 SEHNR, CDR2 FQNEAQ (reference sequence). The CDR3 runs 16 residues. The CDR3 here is CASSLPLDRTPYEQYV. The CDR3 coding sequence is TGTGCCAGCAGCTTGCCTCTAGACAGGACTCCCTACGAGCAGTACGTC.

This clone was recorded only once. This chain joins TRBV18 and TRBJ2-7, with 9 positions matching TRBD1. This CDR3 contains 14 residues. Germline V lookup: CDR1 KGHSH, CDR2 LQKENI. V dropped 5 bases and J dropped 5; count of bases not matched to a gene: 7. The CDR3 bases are TGTGCCAGCTCAGCGACAGGGGGGGGTCACGAGCAGTACTTC. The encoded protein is CASSATGGGHEQYF.

The CDR3 loop is CASSLRQTYVVSYGYTF. CDR3 sequence (DNA): TGTGCCAGCAGTTTACGACAGACTTATGTTGTTTCCTATGGCTACACCTTC. The chain combines TRBV28 with TRBJ1-2; D might be TRBD1 (5 bases). CDR1 is MDHEN, CDR2 SYDVKM, per germline. The CDR3 extends over 17 amino acids. V was trimmed by 2 bases and J by 4 bases, leaving 20 bases between them.

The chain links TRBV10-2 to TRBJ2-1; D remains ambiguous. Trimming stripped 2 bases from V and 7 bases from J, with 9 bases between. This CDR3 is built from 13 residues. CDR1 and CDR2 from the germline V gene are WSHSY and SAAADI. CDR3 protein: CASSETLGNEQFF. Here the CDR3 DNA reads TGCGCCAGCAGTGAGACTCTCGGGAATGAGCAGTTCTTC.

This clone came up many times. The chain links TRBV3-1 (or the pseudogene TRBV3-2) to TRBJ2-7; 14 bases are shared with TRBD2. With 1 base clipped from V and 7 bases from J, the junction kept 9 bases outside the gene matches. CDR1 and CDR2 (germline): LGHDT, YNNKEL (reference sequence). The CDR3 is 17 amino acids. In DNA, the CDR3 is TGTGCCAGCAGCCAAGCGACTAGCGGGGGGGTGTCTAAAGAGCAGTACGTC. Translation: CASSQATSGGVSKEQYV.

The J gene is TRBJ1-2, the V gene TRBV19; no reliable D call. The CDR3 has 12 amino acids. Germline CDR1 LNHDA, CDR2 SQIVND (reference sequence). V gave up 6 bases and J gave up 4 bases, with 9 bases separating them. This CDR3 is CASRPPVYGYTF. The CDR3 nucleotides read TGTGCCAGTAGACCTCCAGTCTATGGCTACACCTTC.

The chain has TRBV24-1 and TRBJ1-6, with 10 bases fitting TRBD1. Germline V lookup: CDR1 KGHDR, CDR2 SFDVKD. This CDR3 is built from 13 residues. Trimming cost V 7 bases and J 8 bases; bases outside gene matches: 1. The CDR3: CATRGTGDSPLHF. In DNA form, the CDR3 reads TGTGCCACCAGGGGGACAGGGGATTCACCCCTCCACTTT.

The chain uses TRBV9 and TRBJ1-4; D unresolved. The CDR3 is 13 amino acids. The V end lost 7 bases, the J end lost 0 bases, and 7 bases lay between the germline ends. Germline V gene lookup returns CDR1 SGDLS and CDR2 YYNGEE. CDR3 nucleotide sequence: TGTGCCAGCCGGGGTGCAACTAATGAAAAACTGTTTTTT. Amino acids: CASRGATNEKLFF.

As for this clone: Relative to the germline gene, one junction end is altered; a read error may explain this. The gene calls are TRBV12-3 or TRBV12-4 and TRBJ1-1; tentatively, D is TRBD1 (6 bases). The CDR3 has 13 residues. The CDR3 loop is CASSIDRNAEAFF. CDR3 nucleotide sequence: TGTGCCAGCAGTATCGACAGGAACGCTGAAGCTTTCTTT.

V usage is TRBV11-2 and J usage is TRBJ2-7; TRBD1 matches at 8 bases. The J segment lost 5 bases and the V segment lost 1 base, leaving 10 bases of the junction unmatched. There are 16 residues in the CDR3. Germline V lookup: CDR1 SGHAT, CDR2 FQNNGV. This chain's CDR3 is CASSLVTGANYHEQYF. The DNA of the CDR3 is TGTGCCAGCAGCTTAGTGACAGGGGCCAATTATCACGAGCAGTACTTC.

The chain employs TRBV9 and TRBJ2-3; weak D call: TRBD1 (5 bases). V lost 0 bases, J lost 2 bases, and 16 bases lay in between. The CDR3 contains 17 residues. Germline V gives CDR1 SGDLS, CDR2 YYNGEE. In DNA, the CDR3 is TGTGCCAGCAGCGTAGATGGGGCTGCTCCATCCACAGATACGCAGTATTTT. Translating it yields CASSVDGAAPSTDTQYF.